The sequence of this T cell receptor beta chain was determined in a study of regulatory T cells in long-lasting Graves disease. V was pared by 9 bases and J by 3 bases, with 15 bases of the junction left unmatched. This CDR3 region has 16 residues. Germline CDR1 and CDR2: SGHRS and YFSETQ. With iRepertoire HTBI primers and Arm-PCR of CDR3 regions, TCR beta libraries were built. TCRdb used MiXCR to reprocess the multiplex PCR reads, holding one entry per CDR3 protein. The data show under 450,000 distinct CDR3 sequences, under 20% seen once. Time point given: newly diagnosed GD, antithyroid drugs for less than 3 months. Scientists built the TCR library using RNA that was extracted from PBMCs. Peripheral blood, Nine milliliters per patient, was collected in EDTA tubes. The same data also contributed to another study, on T cells in Graves' hyperthyroidism and ophthalmopathy. That source adds: Patients counted as stable if ophthalmopathy did not develop within 18 months. Initially, a first-round RT-PCR of the TCR CDR3 employed the HTBI primer set.

Sequenced here: peripheral blood mononuclear cells (PBMCs), sampled at new diagnosis, from a patient treated with antithyroid drugs. The clonotype was recovered from a woman younger than 30 with Graves disease. The chain recombines TRBV5-1 with TRBJ2-3; 8 positions match TRBD2. The chain's CDR3 is CATRSGSGGGTDTQYF. The CDR3 nucleotides are TGCGCCACCCGGAGTGGAAGCGGGGGAGGGACAGATACGCAGTATTTT. Using reference TRBV5-1 and TRBJ2-3 for the parts outside the CDR3, the full variable domain is KAGVTQTPRYLIKTRGQQVTLSCSPISGHRSVSWYQQTPGQGLQFLFEYFSETQRNKGNFPGRFSGRQFSNSRSEMNVSTLELGDSALYLCATRSGSGGGTDTQYFGPGTRLTVL.